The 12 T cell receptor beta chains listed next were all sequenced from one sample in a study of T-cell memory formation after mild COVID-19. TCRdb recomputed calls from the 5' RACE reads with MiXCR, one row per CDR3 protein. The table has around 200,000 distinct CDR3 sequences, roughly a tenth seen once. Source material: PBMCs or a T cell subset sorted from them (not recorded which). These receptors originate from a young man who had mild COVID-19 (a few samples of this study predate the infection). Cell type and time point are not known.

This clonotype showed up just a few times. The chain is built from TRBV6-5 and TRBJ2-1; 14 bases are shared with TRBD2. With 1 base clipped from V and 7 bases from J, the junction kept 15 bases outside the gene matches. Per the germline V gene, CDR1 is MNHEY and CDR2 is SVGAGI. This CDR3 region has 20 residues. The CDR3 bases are TGTGCCAGCAGTTACTACAGGATGAGACTAGCGGGGGGGCCAGGGAATGAGCAGTTCTTC. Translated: CASSYYRMRLAGGPGNEQFF.

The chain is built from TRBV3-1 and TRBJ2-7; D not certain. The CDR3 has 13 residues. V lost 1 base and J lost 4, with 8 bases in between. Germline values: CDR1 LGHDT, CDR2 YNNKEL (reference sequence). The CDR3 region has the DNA TGTGCCAGCAGCCAAGCGCCACATTACGAGCAGTACGTC. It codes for CASSQAPHYEQYV.

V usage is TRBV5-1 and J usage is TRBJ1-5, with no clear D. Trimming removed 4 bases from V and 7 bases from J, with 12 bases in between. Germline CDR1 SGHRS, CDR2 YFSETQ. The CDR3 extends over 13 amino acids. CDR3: CASSPGDSQPQHF. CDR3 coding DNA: TGCGCCAGCAGCCCGGGTGATAGCCAGCCCCAGCATTTT. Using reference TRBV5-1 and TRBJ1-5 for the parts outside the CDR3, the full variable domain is KAGVTQTPRYLIKTRGQQVTLSCSPISGHRSVSWYQQTPGQGLQFLFEYFSETQRNKGNFPGRFSGRQFSNSRSEMNVSTLELGDSALYLCASSPGDSQPQHFGDGTRLSIL.

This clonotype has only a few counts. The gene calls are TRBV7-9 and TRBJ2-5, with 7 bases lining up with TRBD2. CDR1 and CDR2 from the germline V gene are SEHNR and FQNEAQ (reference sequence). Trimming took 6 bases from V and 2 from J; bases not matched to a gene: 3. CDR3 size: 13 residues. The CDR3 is CASRPGLQETQYF. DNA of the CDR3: TGTGCCAGCAGACCGGGACTACAAGAGACCCAGTACTTC.

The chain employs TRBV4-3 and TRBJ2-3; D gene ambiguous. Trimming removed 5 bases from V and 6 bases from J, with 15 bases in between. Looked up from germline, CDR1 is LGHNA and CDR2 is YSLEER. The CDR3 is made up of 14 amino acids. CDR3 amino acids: CASSSSLLRDTQYF. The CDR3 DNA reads TGCGCCAGCAGCTCCTCCCTCCTTCGCGATACGCAGTATTTT.

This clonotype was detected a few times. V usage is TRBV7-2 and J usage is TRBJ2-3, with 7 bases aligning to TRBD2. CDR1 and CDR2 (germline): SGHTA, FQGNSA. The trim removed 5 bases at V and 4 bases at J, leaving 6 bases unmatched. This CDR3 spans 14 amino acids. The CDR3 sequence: CASSPWGGADTQYF. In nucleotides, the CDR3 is TGTGCCAGCAGCCCGTGGGGGGGGGCAGATACGCAGTATTTT.

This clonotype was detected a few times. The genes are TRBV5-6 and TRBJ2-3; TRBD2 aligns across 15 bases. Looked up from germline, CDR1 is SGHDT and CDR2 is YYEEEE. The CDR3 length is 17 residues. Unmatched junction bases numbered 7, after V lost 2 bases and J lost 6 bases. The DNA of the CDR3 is TGTGCCAGCAGCTTTCGGACTAGCGGGGGGGCCAGGGATACGCAGTATTTT. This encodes CASSFRTSGGARDTQYF.

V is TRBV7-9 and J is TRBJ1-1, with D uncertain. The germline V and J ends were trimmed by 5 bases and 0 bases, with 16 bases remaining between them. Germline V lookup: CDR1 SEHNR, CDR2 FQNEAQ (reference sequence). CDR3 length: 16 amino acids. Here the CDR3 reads CASSIGTVGLNTEAFF. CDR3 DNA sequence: TGTGCCAGCAGCATCGGAACGGTGGGTTTGAACACTGAAGCTTTCTTT.

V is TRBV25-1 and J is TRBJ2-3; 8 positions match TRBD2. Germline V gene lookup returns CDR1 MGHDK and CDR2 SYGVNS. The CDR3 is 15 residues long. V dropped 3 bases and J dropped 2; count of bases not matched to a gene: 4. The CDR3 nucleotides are TGTGCCAGCAGTGACGGCGGGGGGCCCACAGATACGCAGTATTTT. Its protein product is CASSDGGGPTDTQYF.

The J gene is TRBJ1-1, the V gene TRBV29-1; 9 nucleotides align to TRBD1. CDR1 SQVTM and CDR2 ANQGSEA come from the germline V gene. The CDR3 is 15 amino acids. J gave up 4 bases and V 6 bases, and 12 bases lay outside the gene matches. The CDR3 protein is CSVLGQGKDSTEAFF. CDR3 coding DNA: TGCAGCGTCCTCGGACAGGGGAAGGACAGCACTGAAGCTTTCTTT.

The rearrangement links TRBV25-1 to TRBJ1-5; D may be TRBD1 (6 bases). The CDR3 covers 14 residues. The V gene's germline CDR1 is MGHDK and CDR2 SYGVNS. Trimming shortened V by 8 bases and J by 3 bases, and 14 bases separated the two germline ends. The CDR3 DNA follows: TGTGCCAGCGCCAAGGGGGGGACCAATCAGCCCCAGCATTTT. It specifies CASAKGGTNQPQHF.

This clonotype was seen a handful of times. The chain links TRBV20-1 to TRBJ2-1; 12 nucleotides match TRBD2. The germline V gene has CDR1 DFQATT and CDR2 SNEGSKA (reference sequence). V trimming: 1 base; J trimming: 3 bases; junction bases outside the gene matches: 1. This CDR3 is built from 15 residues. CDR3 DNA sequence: TGCAGTGCTAGAGGACTAGCGGGGGACTACAATGAGCAGTTCTTC. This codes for CSARGLAGDYNEQFF.